Each of the 30 T cell receptor beta chains below was sequenced from the same sample in a study of beta chain features in type 1 diabetes (dated 2018 in TCRdb). Libraries were prepared through the immunoSEQ multiplex PCR assay. The High Capacity cDNA Reverse Transcription Kit was used to reverse transcribe all of the isolated RNA, meaning that expressed TCRB transcripts were what got sequenced. TCRdb took over this immuneACCESS table, retaining in-frame rearrangements with V and J assigned. Such tables are incomplete; in checked studies, under half of the missing clones stem from an unresolved V gene, and the remainder is unexplained. The table for this sample lists 860,000 or so clones; under 20% of them were counted only once. 0.023% of the sample is held by the ten biggest clonotypes. Sequenced: naive CD4+ T cells from blood. The cell subset or site label, as the study defines it: true naive CD4+ T cells. All receptors come from a woman aged 18-30 years in good health.

This clone was observed a handful of times. The V call is TRBV6-5, the J call TRBJ2-7, with 7 bases fitting TRBD1. The CDR3 loop spans 14 amino acids. Trimming at V came to 5 bases and at J to 6 bases, leaving 10 bases not matched to a gene. The germline gives CDR1 MNHEY, CDR2 SVGAGI. CDR3 amino acids: CASSDLGTVGEQYF. CDR3 nucleotide sequence: TGTGCCAGCAGTGACCTTGGGACAGTTGGCGAGCAGTACTTC.

This chain connects TRBV7-9 to TRBJ2-1; D is possibly TRBD2 (7 bases). The V gene lost 3 bases and the J gene lost 12 bases, with 15 bases spanning the gap. The CDR3 covers 13 residues. In germline, CDR1 is SEHNR, CDR2 FQNEAQ (reference sequence). The CDR3 loop reads CASSFVRGARQFF. DNA of the CDR3: TGTGCCAGCAGCTTTGTTCGGGGGGCGAGGCAGTTCTTC.

This clone was seen a handful of times. The CDR3 loop reads CASRQTGTRKYEQYF. The DNA of the CDR3 is TGTGCCAGCAGACAGACCGGGACCCGCAAATACGAGCAGTACTTC. The gene calls are TRBV28 and TRBJ2-7; D may match TRBD1 or TRBD2 (5 bases each). Germline V lookup: CDR1 MDHEN, CDR2 SYDVKM. This CDR3 comprises 15 residues. Trimming shortened V by 6 bases and J by 4 bases, and 19 bases separated the two germline ends.

CDR3 protein: CASSPPRGLRTQYF. The CDR3 DNA reads TGTGCCAGCAGCCCTCCCAGGGGTTTGCGGACCCAGTACTTC. This chain connects TRBV11-2 to TRBJ2-5, with D possibly TRBD1 on 6 matching bases. The CDR3 covers 14 residues. Per the germline V gene, CDR1 is SGHAT and CDR2 is FQNNGV. V was clipped by 5 bases and J by 7 bases, with 17 bases between them.

This clone has a handful of counts. The V and J genes are TRBV28 and TRBJ2-7; TRBD2 aligns across 7 bases. V lost 3 bases to trimming and J lost 4 bases; unmatched junction nucleotides: 6. Germline V gene data show CDR1 as MDHEN and CDR2 as SYDVKM. This CDR3 region has 14 residues. The CDR3 protein is CASSFGGSRYEQYF. Written as DNA, the CDR3 is TGTGCCAGCAGTTTCGGCGGGAGTAGGTACGAGCAGTACTTC.

As DNA, the CDR3 is TGTGCCAGCAGTGACCCCGCCCGGAATTCACCCCTCCACTTT. This sequence encodes CASSDPARNSPLHF. The chain is built from TRBV25-1 and TRBJ1-6; no clear D. Germline loops: CDR1 MGHDK, CDR2 SYGVNS. Trimming stripped 3 bases from V and 7 bases from J, with 10 bases between. The CDR3 consists of 14 residues. Using reference TRBV25-1 and TRBJ1-6 for the parts outside the CDR3, the full variable domain is EADIYQTPRYLVIGTGKKITLECSQTMGHDKMYWYQQDPGMELHLIHYSYGVNSTEKGDLSSESTVSRIRTEHFPLTLESARPSHTSQYLCASSDPARNSPLHFGNGTRLTVT.

V usage is TRBV28 and J usage is TRBJ2-2; 12 nucleotides agree with TRBD1. In germline, CDR1 is MDHEN, CDR2 SYDVKM. V shed 3 bases and J 7 bases; nucleotides not matched to a gene: 12. The CDR3 has 18 residues. For the CDR3, the DNA is TGTGCCAGCAGTTTCTACAAAGCCGGGACAGGGGGCATCGGGGAGCTGTTTTTT. Translating gives CASSFYKAGTGGIGELFF.

V usage is TRBV19 and J usage is TRBJ1-5; the D is unclear. The V end lost 7 bases, the J end lost 2 bases, and 6 bases lay between the germline ends. The germline gives CDR1 LNHDA, CDR2 SQIVND (reference sequence). This CDR3 region has 12 residues. Here the CDR3 DNA reads TGTGCCAGTAAGACGGGCAATCAGCCCCAGCATTTT. Encoded protein: CASKTGNQPQHF.

The chain has TRBV7-2 and TRBJ2-7, with TRBD1 matching 7 bases. Trimming at V came to 0 bases and at J to 6 bases, leaving 5 bases not matched to a gene. Per germline, CDR1 SGHTA and CDR2 FQGNSA. The CDR3 totals 14 residues. The CDR3 DNA follows: TGTGCCAGCAGCTTAGCGGGTAGGGGGCGCGAGCAGTACTTC. This sequence encodes CASSLAGRGREQYF.

This clone has more than one count but fewer than ten. The V gene is TRBV12-5, the J gene TRBJ1-1; D is perhaps TRBD1 (5 bases). The CDR3 runs 18 residues. V was shortened by 0 bases and J by 0 bases, with 17 bases between the two germline ends. Germline V CDR1 and CDR2: LGHNT, FRNRAP. CDR3 loop: CASGLVWISLDMNTEAFF. As DNA, the CDR3 is TGTGCTAGTGGTTTGGTTTGGATTAGTTTGGACATGAACACTGAAGCTTTCTTT.

J is TRBJ1-2 and V is TRBV7-2; no definite D call. V was pared by 5 bases and J by 4 bases, with 11 bases between. The CDR3 has 13 amino acids. The germline gives CDR1 SGHTA, CDR2 FQGNSA. CDR3 sequence reads: CASSARAAYGYTF. DNA for the CDR3: TGTGCCAGCAGCGCAAGGGCGGCCTATGGCTACACCTTC.

This clone was counted between two and nine times. CDR3 protein: CASSLRDQPQTQYF. CDR3 DNA sequence: TGTGCCAGCAGCTTACGGGACCAACCCCAGACCCAGTACTTC. The chain joins TRBV5-4 to TRBJ2-5, with D perhaps being TRBD1 or TRBD2 (5 bases each). CDR1 SGHNT and CDR2 YYREEE come from the germline V gene (reference sequence). V was cut by 2 bases and J by 6 bases, with 14 bases left in between. The CDR3 runs 14 residues.

This clone has just a few counts. The chain joins TRBV14 to TRBJ2-1; 8 bases match TRBD2. Losses at the gene ends were 1 base for V and 2 bases for J; bases not matched to a gene: 4. This CDR3 has 16 residues. Germline loops: CDR1 SGHDN, CDR2 FVKESK. In DNA, the CDR3 is TGTGCCAGCAGCCAAGTTCCTAGCGGGCCCTACAATGAGCAGTTCTTC. This translates into CASSQVPSGPYNEQFF.

This clone turned up a few times. This sequence joins TRBV7-9 and TRBJ2-1, with 9 bases aligning to TRBD1. The V segment lost 5 bases and the J segment 2 bases; nucleotides outside the gene matches: 4. The CDR3 spans 15 residues. CDR1 SEHNR and CDR2 FQNEAQ come from the germline V gene (reference sequence). The CDR3 loop is CASSPRQGAYNEQFF. The CDR3 DNA sequence: TGTGCCAGCAGCCCTAGACAGGGGGCCTACAATGAGCAGTTCTTC. Full variable domain (remainder filled in from reference TRBV7-9 and TRBJ2-1): DTGVSQNPRHKITKRGQNVTFRCDPISEHNRLYWYRQTLGQGPEFLTYFQNEAQLEKSRLLSDRFSAERPKGSFSTLEIQRTEQGDSAMYLCASSPRQGAYNEQFFGPGTRLTVL.

This clone was seen a few times. The V gene is TRBV11-2, the J gene TRBJ2-1; TRBD1 matches at 10 bases. This CDR3 region has 16 residues. In germline, CDR1 is SGHAT, CDR2 FQNNGV. V trimming: 1 base; J trimming: 6 bases; junction bases outside the gene matches: 6. DNA for the CDR3: TGTGCCAGCAGCTTAGGACAGGGGGCTTTTGGCAATGAGCAGTTCTTC. Protein sequence: CASSLGQGAFGNEQFF.

This chain connects TRBV10-3 to TRBJ2-1; no clear D. The germline gives CDR1 ENHRY, CDR2 SYGVKD. Deletions cut 5 bases from V and 5 bases from J, with 13 bases between. This CDR3 has 14 amino acids. The CDR3 nucleotides are TGTGCCATCAGTACCCCACAACTCGACAATGAGCAGTTCTTC. This sequence encodes CAISTPQLDNEQFF.

This clone was counted only a few times. This chain joins TRBV28 and TRBJ1-2; D is perhaps TRBD1 (6 bases). Germline values: CDR1 MDHEN, CDR2 SYDVKM. With 5 bases removed from V and 4 bases from J, the gap between germline ends came to 14 bases. The CDR3 has 14 residues. The CDR3 nucleotides are TGTGCCAGCAGTACCACGACAGGCAGCTATGGCTACACCTTC. This codes for CASSTTTGSYGYTF.

The J gene is TRBJ2-1, the V gene TRBV11-2; D is unclear. This CDR3 has 13 residues. Germline loops: CDR1 SGHAT, CDR2 FQNNGV. V was pared by 6 bases and J by 4 bases, with 10 bases between. The CDR3 DNA is TGTGCCAGCAGTCTAGAGGAGTACAATGAGCAGTTCTTC. Protein: CASSLEEYNEQFF.

This clone came up a few times. This chain connects TRBV4-3 to TRBJ2-1; 7 bases line up with TRBD1. The trim removed 0 bases at V and 3 bases at J, leaving 8 bases unmatched. This CDR3 is built from 17 residues. From germline, CDR1 is LGHNA and CDR2 YSLEER. This CDR3 reads CASSQEFRSGGYNEQFF. The CDR3 DNA reads TGCGCCAGCAGCCAAGAATTTCGCTCAGGGGGCTACAATGAGCAGTTCTTC.

V gene TRBV6-6 combines with J gene TRBJ2-7, with D perhaps given as TRBD1 or TRBD2 (5 bases each). Germline CDR1 reads MNHNY; CDR2 reads SVGAGI (reference sequence). This CDR3 has 16 amino acids. V shed 10 bases and J shed 0 bases, with 22 bases lying between them. The CDR3 region is CATRSFEGKGSYEQYF. CDR3 nucleotide sequence: TGTGCCACTCGATCCTTTGAGGGGAAGGGCTCCTACGAGCAGTACTTC.

The chain combines TRBV6-6 with TRBJ1-5, with 7 nucleotides matching TRBD1. V lost 6 bases, J lost 5 bases, and 13 bases stayed unmatched. The CDR3 loop spans 16 amino acids. The V gene's germline CDR1 is MNHNY and CDR2 SVGAGI (reference sequence). This CDR3 reads CASSSKQQGPHQPQHF. The CDR3 DNA reads as TGTGCCAGCAGCAGTAAGCAACAGGGGCCCCATCAGCCCCAGCATTTT.

The chain employs TRBV7-2 and TRBJ2-3, with TRBD2 identical over 7 bases. CDR3 size: 16 residues. V trimming: 3 bases; J trimming: 3 bases; junction bases outside the gene matches: 9. CDR1 and CDR2 (germline): SGHTA, FQGNSA. The CDR3 loop reads CASSLGIAGHTDTQYF. CDR3 nucleotides: TGTGCCAGCAGCTTGGGGATAGCGGGTCATACAGATACGCAGTATTTT.

The sample holds a few counts of this clone. The gene calls are TRBV6-6 and TRBJ2-3; the D gene is possibly TRBD2 (6 bases). This CDR3 contains 15 residues. V lost 2 bases and J lost 2, with 11 bases in between. Germline V gene lookup returns CDR1 MNHNY and CDR2 SVGAGI (reference sequence). The CDR3 here is CASSYPRTTTDTQYF. CDR3 nucleotides: TGTGCCAGCAGTTACCCCAGGACTACCACAGATACGCAGTATTTT.

This clone came up a few times. The chain couples TRBV7-3 to TRBJ2-5; TRBD1 is a possible D gene (6 bases). V was shortened by 0 bases and J by 5 bases, with 13 bases between the two germline ends. The CDR3 contains 15 residues. Germline values: CDR1 SGHTA, CDR2 FQGTGA. CDR3 nucleotides: TGTGCCAGCAGCTTAACGGGGGCGTCCTGGGAGACCCAGTACTTC. Amino acid sequence: CASSLTGASWETQYF.

This clone was seen more than once but under ten times. The chain is built from TRBV11-2 and TRBJ2-1; 9 nucleotides agree with TRBD1. From germline, CDR1 is SGHAT and CDR2 FQNNGV. The V and J ends lost 1 base and 9 bases, in that order; junction bases with no gene match: 10. The CDR3 is made up of 16 amino acids. For the CDR3, the DNA is TGTGCCAGCAGCTTAGCCTTTGGGACAGGGAACTCTGAGCAGTTCTTC. It codes for CASSLAFGTGNSEQFF.

V is TRBV15 and J is TRBJ2-7; 9 bases are a match to TRBD1. The CDR3 loop spans 15 amino acids. In germline, CDR1 is LNHNV, CDR2 YYDKDF (reference sequence). J was trimmed by 2 bases and V by 1 base; bases with no gene match: 3. The CDR3 sequence is CATSRAGTGTYEQYF. CDR3 bases: TGTGCCACCAGCAGAGCCGGGACAGGGACCTACGAGCAGTACTTC.

The V and J genes are TRBV7-6 and TRBJ2-1; D may be TRBD1 or TRBD2 (6 bases each). The CDR3 loop spans 18 amino acids. The V end was cut by 2 bases, the J end by 6 bases, with 23 bases between. Germline-derived CDR1 and CDR2 are SGHVS and FNYEAQ. The CDR3 reads CASSLTLTAGEVGNEQFF. CDR3 nucleotide sequence: TGTGCCAGCAGCTTAACTTTGACGGCAGGGGAGGTGGGCAATGAGCAGTTCTTC.

This sequence joins TRBV7-6 and TRBJ2-1; tentatively, D is TRBD2 (5 bases). The ends were cut back, 5 bases at V and 3 bases at J, with 11 bases in the middle. There are 14 residues in the CDR3. Per the germline V gene, CDR1 is SGHVS and CDR2 is FNYEAQ. Written as DNA, the CDR3 is TGTGCCAGCAGCCCAGAGGGCCGCTACAATGAGCAGTTCTTC. Encoded protein: CASSPEGRYNEQFF. The full variable domain, completed using reference TRBV7-6 and TRBJ2-1, is GAGVSQSPRYKVTKRGQDVALRCDPISGHVSLYWYRQALGQGPEFLTYFNYEAQQDKSGLPNDRFSAERPEGSISTLTIQRTEQRDSAMYRCASSPEGRYNEQFFGPGTRLTVL.

This clone came up a few times. V is TRBV10-3 and J is TRBJ1-1; D is ambiguous. Trimming took off 11 bases at V and 0 bases at J, with 13 bases between the two ends. The CDR3 has 13 amino acids. In germline, CDR1 is ENHRY, CDR2 SYGVKD. The CDR3 DNA reads as TGTGCCGTTCAACCGCGGATGAACACTGAAGCTTTCTTT. Its protein is CAVQPRMNTEAFF.

Only a few counts were recorded for this clone. The chain combines TRBV4-3 with TRBJ2-1; 7 bases fit TRBD2. The CDR3 spans 15 residues. From germline, CDR1 is LGHNA and CDR2 YSLEER. Trimming cost V 1 base and J 8 bases; bases outside gene matches: 8. The CDR3 DNA reads as TGCGCCAGCAGCCAAGGGATCGGACGGGGGGATGAGCAGTTCTTC. As protein: CASSQGIGRGDEQFF.